This T cell receptor (beta chain) was retrieved from a study of blood T cell repertoires in COVID-19 (dated by TCRdb to about 2020). With regard to the full study: The collaborator samples originated in the United States, Italy and Spain and spanned the acute and convalescent phases of COVID-19. The repertoires were made available in a free public database intended to serve as a resource for research on the immune response to SARS-CoV-2. Where HLA class I and class II types were available, the types were taken from metadata supplied by the sample provider, not from assay-based typing. Deeply sampled blood TCRbeta repertoires from subjects exposed to, actively infected with, or recovered from COVID-19 were included in the dataset. Sample metadata almost always included a de-identified subject ID, COVID-19 status, age in years and sex. Samples were obtained from the ongoing ImmuneRACE study (first 160 participants) and from roughly 1,300 subjects provided by 6 global collaborators. The prospective study material was composed of cDNA or gDNA derived from T cells, B-cell-depleted T cells, or PBMCs.

Paper-wide results and their limitations: The amount of clinical and demographic metadata varied by source and participant and was provided uncurated.

TCRbeta CDR3 regions were amplified from genomic DNA by means of the immunoSEQ Assay, a bias-controlled multiplex PCR. The authors' analysis ran thus. Nucleated cell counts per sample were estimated from amplification of reference gene primers within the assay. Sequence reads were collapsed and filtered to measure the absolute abundance of every unique TCRbeta CDR3 rearrangement. For each sample, productive Simpson clonality was calculated as the square root of Simpson's diversity index over productive rearrangements. Here the immuneACCESS table is served through TCRdb, limited to in-frame sequences with V and J called. Missing clones are a known gap in these copies; in checked studies unresolved V genes cover under half, and the rest lacks a known reason. V and J calls and clone size come straight from that table; D and trimming were deduced from the DNA. This sample is represented by 65,000 to 90,000 clones; 65% to 85% of them were singletons. The ten top clones hold 4% to 5% of the sample.

Each collaborating institution followed its own protocols to collect whole blood in K2EDTA tubes. Collaborator samples were shipped for TCRbeta analysis as frozen whole blood, isolated PBMCs, or DNA extracted from either sample type. After removal of 7 bases from V and 4 bases from J, the junction retains 9 bases not matched to a gene. Its CDR3 holds 15 amino acids, cysteine through phenylalanine. Only the CDR3 region is kept as DNA, spanning 45 bases read in frame from base 1. For CDR1 and CDR2, the germline V gene lists SNHLY and FYNNEI. In the case of this clone: The antigen it recognizes is unknown. There are no base qualities to consult, and no much larger clone falls within one base.

Input material: peripheral blood. The chain couples TRBV2 to TRBJ2-2; 7 central bases correspond to TRBD1. This sequence originates from a woman aged 55-69 years with acute or convalescent COVID-19. The DNA reads as follows: TGTGCCAGCAACAGACAGGGCATCAGCACCGGGGAGCTGTTTTTT. Translated, this gives CASNRQGISTGELFF.